This passage covers 30 T cell receptor beta chains from one sample sequenced in a study of blood T cell repertoires in COVID-19 (dated by TCRdb to about 2020). The library was produced with the immunoSEQ multiplex PCR assay. What TCRdb holds here is the immuneACCESS table cut down to in-frame rearrangements. Part of the clones is not present; checked against another copy, under half of the missing clones reflect an unresolved V gene, and the others are unexplained. The sample records 150,000 to 200,000 clones, approximately 87% of which are singletons. Of the sample, roughly 9.8% is held by the ten largest clones. Material for sequencing was peripheral blood. These receptors all come from a woman aged 55-70 years with COVID-19, enrolled during active disease.

The V call is TRBV24-1, the J call TRBJ2-7; TRBD1 might be the D (7 bases). This CDR3 is built from 16 residues. Trimming took off 4 bases at V and 3 bases at J, with 18 bases between the two ends. From germline, CDR1 is KGHDR and CDR2 SFDVKD. The CDR3 here is CATSDSRRDSFYEQYF. For the CDR3, the DNA is TGTGCCACCAGTGACTCGAGGCGGGACAGTTTCTACGAGCAGTACTTC.

The gene calls are TRBV10-3 and TRBJ2-2, with 10 bases matching TRBD2. From germline, CDR1 is ENHRY and CDR2 SYGVKD. The CDR3 has 15 residues. V lost 7 bases and J lost 3; bases outside the gene matches: 5. The CDR3 protein is CAITSSGSHTGELFF. The CDR3 DNA follows: TGTGCCATCACCTCTAGCGGGAGTCACACCGGGGAGCTGTTTTTT.

This clone was seen a single time. The rearrangement links TRBV27 to TRBJ1-1; the match to TRBD1 covers 8 bases. The CDR3 length is 15 residues. Germline CDR1 reads MNHEY; CDR2 reads SMNVEV (reference sequence). V trimming: 6 bases; J trimming: 7 bases; junction bases outside the gene matches: 13. CDR3 bases: TGTGCCAGCAGCACCGTCCTCCGGACAGGGAATGAAGCTTTCTTT. Amino acids: CASSTVLRTGNEAFF.

V is TRBV5-4 and J is TRBJ2-7, with TRBD2 matching 11 bases. The J segment lost 3 bases and the V segment lost 0 bases, leaving 2 bases of the junction unmatched. This CDR3 has 15 residues. The germline CDR1 and CDR2 sequences are SGHNT and YYREEE (reference sequence). The CDR3 DNA follows: TGTGCCAGCAGCTTGGGCGGGACTAGCGGCTACGAGCAGTACTTC. Amino acid sequence: CASSLGGTSGYEQYF.

This chain connects TRBV6-5 to TRBJ1-3, with 7 bases that match TRBD1. Germline CDR1 and CDR2: MNHEY and SVGAGI. This CDR3 has 16 amino acids. V shed 3 bases, J shed 0 bases, and the junction held 5 bases outside the gene matches. The DNA of the CDR3 is TGTGCCAGCAGTTATGTAGGGGGCGGCTCTGGAAACACCATATATTTT. Its protein product is CASSYVGGGSGNTIYF.

This chain's CDR3 is CAWSAHGFGSTEAFF. CDR3 nucleotides: TGTGCCTGGAGTGCCCACGGGTTTGGGAGCACTGAAGCTTTCTTT. The chain carries TRBV30 and TRBJ1-1; no definite D call. CDR3 length: 15 residues. V lost 1 base and J 4 bases, leaving 16 bases between the germline ends. The germline V gene has CDR1 GTSNPN and CDR2 SVGIG (reference sequence).

As DNA, the CDR3 is TGTGCCAGCAGCGCGACAGGGGATAGCAATCAGCCCCAGCATTTT. It translates to CASSATGDSNQPQHF. The chain links TRBV11-2 to TRBJ1-5; 8 bases are a match to TRBD1. V was clipped by 5 bases and J by 0 bases; unmatched bases: 3. This CDR3 contains 15 residues. From germline, CDR1 is SGHAT and CDR2 FQNNGV. Using reference TRBV11-2 and TRBJ1-5 for the parts outside the CDR3, the full variable domain is EAGVAQSPRYKIIEKRQSVAFWCNPISGHATLYWYQQILGQGPKLLIQFQNNGVVDDSQLPKDRFSAERLKGVDSTLKIQPAKLEDSAVYLCASSATGDSNQPQHFGDGTRLSIL.

The V and J genes are TRBV7-9 and TRBJ2-7; 11 bases line up with TRBD2. The germline V gene encodes CDR1 SEHNR and CDR2 FQNEAQ (reference sequence). V lost 6 bases, J lost 3 bases, and 7 bases stayed unmatched. The CDR3 is 15 residues long. The CDR3 region has the DNA TGTGCCAGCAGTCCAGCCGGGACTAGCGGCTACGAGCAGTACTTC. Its translation is CASSPAGTSGYEQYF.

The chain joins TRBV12-5 to TRBJ2-3, with TRBD2 identical over 8 bases. From germline, CDR1 is LGHNT and CDR2 FRNRAP. This CDR3 is built from 16 residues. Germline trimming cut 2 bases from V and 3 bases from J; bases unmatched to any gene: 7. CDR3 in amino acids: CASGLRTSIRTDTQYF. The CDR3 region has the DNA TGTGCTAGTGGTTTGAGGACTAGCATTAGAACAGATACGCAGTATTTT.

V and J are TRBV9 and TRBJ2-1; the match to TRBD1 covers 10 bases. Trimming removed 3 bases from V and 3 bases from J; junction bases left unmatched: 12. From germline, CDR1 is SGDLS and CDR2 YYNGEE. This CDR3 has 18 amino acids. The CDR3: CASSEKVPGQGYYNEQFF. The CDR3 bases are TGTGCCAGCAGCGAAAAGGTACCGGGACAGGGGTACTACAATGAGCAGTTCTTC.

This rearrangement joins TRBV14 to TRBJ1-6; D is unclear. V was clipped by 3 bases and J by 9 bases, with 6 bases between them. The CDR3 covers 12 residues. Germline assignment: CDR1 SGHDN and CDR2 FVKESK. CDR3 residues: CASSHYSSPLHF. The CDR3 DNA reads as TGTGCCAGCAGCCATTACAGTTCACCCCTCCACTTT. Filled out from reference TRBV14 and TRBJ1-6, the complete variable domain reads EAGVTQFPSHSVIEKGQTVTLRCDPISGHDNLYWYRRVMGKEIKFLLHFVKESKQDESGMPNNRFLAERTGGTYSTLKVQPAELEDSGVYFCASSHYSSPLHFGNGTRLTVT.

This clone was observed a few times. This chain uses TRBV6-2 or TRBV6-3 with TRBJ1-5; D is ambiguous. Per germline, CDR1 MNHEY and CDR2 SVGEGT. Trimming took 6 bases from V and 3 from J, leaving 12 bases between them. The CDR3 spans 14 residues. The CDR3 region has the DNA TGTGCCAGCAGCCTCCGACTGAACAATCAGCCCCAGCATTTT. This codes for CASSLRLNNQPQHF.

The chain employs TRBV5-4 and TRBJ1-1; perhaps TRBD1 as D (5 bases). Germline V gene sequence: CDR1 SGHNT, CDR2 YYREEE (reference sequence). The V gene lost 4 bases and the J gene lost 0 bases, with 10 bases spanning the gap. The CDR3 has 14 amino acids. CDR3: CASSAGLLNTEAFF. In DNA form, the CDR3 reads TGTGCCAGCAGCGCGGGACTTTTGAACACTGAAGCTTTCTTT.

The chain links TRBV28 to TRBJ1-4, with D perhaps TRBD1 (5 bases). From germline, CDR1 is MDHEN and CDR2 SYDVKM. The germline V and J ends were trimmed by 6 bases and 4 bases, with 12 bases remaining between them. CDR3 length equals 14 residues. CDR3 DNA: TGTGCCAGCAGCCCGGGGGGTAGTAATGAAAAACTGTTTTTT. Protein sequence: CASSPGGSNEKLFF.

V gene TRBV10-3 combines with J gene TRBJ2-5; D gene uncertain. CDR3 length: 14 residues. Trimming shortened V by 5 bases and J by 2 bases, and 12 bases separated the two germline ends. The germline V gene encodes CDR1 ENHRY and CDR2 SYGVKD. In nucleotides, the CDR3 is TGTGCCATCAGTAAGGCAGGAAGTCAAGAGACCCAGTACTTC. It encodes CAISKAGSQETQYF.

This chain connects TRBV6-5 to TRBJ2-7, with D possibly TRBD1 on 6 matching bases. Looked up from germline, CDR1 is MNHEY and CDR2 is SVGAGI. The CDR3 consists of 15 residues. Between the trimmed V and J ends, which lost 6 bases and 0 bases, there was a span of 15 bases. In DNA form, the CDR3 reads TGTGCCAGCAGGGAGGACAGTTCCTACTCCTACGAGCAGTACTTC. This gives the protein CASREDSSYSYEQYF.

V is TRBV11-3 and J is TRBJ2-3; possibly TRBD1 for D (5 bases). Germline loops: CDR1 SGHNT, CDR2 YENEEA. The CDR3 is made up of 14 amino acids. V gave up 6 bases and J gave up 1 base, with 11 bases separating them. The CDR3 coding sequence is TGTGCCAGCAGTGAAGGGGCGGGCACAGATACGCAGTATTTT. The encoded protein is CASSEGAGTDTQYF. The full variable domain, in which reference TRBV11-3 and TRBJ2-3 provide the parts outside the CDR3, is EAGVVQSPRYKIIEKKQPVAFWCNPISGHNTLYWYLQNLGQGPELLIRYENEEAVDDSQLPKDRFSAERLKGVDSTLKIQPAELGDSAVYLCASSEGAGTDTQYFGPGTRLTVL.

The gene calls are TRBV19 and TRBJ2-5; weak D call: TRBD2 (7 bases). The V and J ends lost 9 bases and 5 bases respectively, with 13 bases between them. Germline CDR1 reads LNHDA; CDR2 reads SQIVND (reference sequence). There are 12 residues in the CDR3. The CDR3 region has the DNA TGTGCCAGCAGAGGGGGGGCCGAGACCCAGTACTTC. Protein sequence: CASRGGAETQYF.

The V call is TRBV19, the J call TRBJ1-6; D uncertain. Trimming stripped 4 bases from V and 10 bases from J, with 8 bases between. Germline loops: CDR1 LNHDA, CDR2 SQIVND (reference sequence). The CDR3 extends over 12 amino acids. CDR3 amino acids: CASSTYSSPLHF. CDR3 in DNA: TGTGCCAGTAGTACCTACTCGTCACCCCTCCACTTT. Filled out from reference TRBV19 and TRBJ1-6, the complete variable domain reads DGGITQSPKYLFRKEGQNVTLSCEQNLNHDAMYWYRQDPGQGLRLIYYSQIVNDFQKGDIAEGYSVSREKKESFPLTVTSAQKNPTAFYLCASSTYSSPLHFGNGTRLTVT.

J is TRBJ2-5 and V is TRBV6-1; 7 nucleotides agree with TRBD2. This CDR3 is built from 14 residues. Trimming cost V 1 base and J 5 bases; bases outside gene matches: 4. Germline loops: CDR1 MNHNS, CDR2 SASEGT. CDR3: CASSEEGGWETQYF. In nucleotides, the CDR3 is TGTGCCAGCAGTGAAGAGGGAGGGTGGGAGACCCAGTACTTC.

This clone turned up a few times. The rearrangement joins TRBV28 to TRBJ1-5, with 11 bases fitting TRBD1. The V gene end was trimmed by 7 bases and the J gene end by 0 bases; junction bases not matched to a gene: 11. This CDR3 has 18 residues. CDR1 and CDR2 from the germline V gene are MDHEN and SYDVKM. CDR3 sequence (DNA): TGTGCCAGCACCCTTCTAGGGACAGGGGGAGATAGCAATCAGCCCCAGCATTTT. Translated, it gives CASTLLGTGGDSNQPQHF.

The J gene is TRBJ2-5, the V gene TRBV6-2 or TRBV6-3; the match to TRBD2 covers 8 bases. CDR1 is MNHEY, CDR2 SVGEGT, per germline. This CDR3 is 14 amino acids long. The V gene end was trimmed by 5 bases and the J gene end by 2 bases; junction bases not matched to a gene: 4. The CDR3 sequence is CASSPGLGQETQYF. In DNA, the CDR3 is TGTGCCAGCAGTCCGGGACTAGGGCAAGAGACCCAGTACTTC.

The rearrangement joins TRBV2 to TRBJ1-5; 9 nucleotides align to TRBD1. This CDR3 is 14 amino acids long. With V trimmed by 4 bases and J by 6 bases, 4 bases remained unmatched. Germline CDR1 and CDR2: SNHLY and FYNNEI. This CDR3 reads CASSVGQGSQPQHF. CDR3 nucleotide sequence: TGTGCCAGCAGTGTAGGACAGGGGAGTCAGCCCCAGCATTTT.

This clone was observed a single time. The chain couples TRBV29-1 to TRBJ2-7; the match to TRBD1 covers 9 bases. V shed 5 bases, J shed 0 bases, and the junction held 8 bases outside the gene matches. The CDR3 extends over 15 amino acids. Germline assignment: CDR1 SQVTM and CDR2 ANQGSEA. In DNA, the CDR3 is TGCAGCGTTTCCCGGGGGACAGGGAGCTCCTACGAGCAGTACTTC. Amino acids: CSVSRGTGSSYEQYF.

This clone was seen a few times. V and J are TRBV7-2 and TRBJ1-5; the D gene is possibly TRBD1 (5 bases). Per germline, CDR1 SGHTA and CDR2 FQGNSA. With 5 bases removed from V and 2 bases from J, the gap between germline ends came to 13 bases. The length of the CDR3 is 15 residues. CDR3 protein: CASSTGVRGNQPQHF. In nucleotides, the CDR3 is TGTGCCAGCAGCACGGGGGTTAGGGGCAATCAGCCCCAGCATTTT.

The chain has TRBV28 and TRBJ2-5, with 12 bases identical to TRBD2. The CDR3 length is 14 residues. Germline CDR1 reads MDHEN; CDR2 reads SYDVKM. With V trimmed by 9 bases and J by 6 bases, 8 bases remained unmatched. CDR3 amino acids: CASLTSGSMKTQYF. CDR3 nucleotide sequence: TGTGCCAGTCTGACTAGCGGGAGTATGAAGACCCAGTACTTC.

This rearrangement joins TRBV4-2 to TRBJ2-5; 13 nucleotides line up with TRBD2. Germline CDR1 and CDR2: LGHNA and YNFKEQ. V shed 4 bases and J 8 bases; nucleotides not matched to a gene: 7. The CDR3 length is 15 residues. Here the CDR3 DNA reads TGTGCCAGCAGCCCCTCGGGACTAGCGGGATTAACCCAGTACTTC. Its translation is CASSPSGLAGLTQYF.

V gene TRBV9 combines with J gene TRBJ2-3, with 8 bases fitting TRBD2. Per the germline V gene, CDR1 is SGDLS and CDR2 is YYNGEE. The CDR3 runs to 15 residues. V was clipped by 0 bases and J by 4 bases; unmatched bases: 4. As DNA, the CDR3 is TGTGCCAGCAGCGTAGAAGCGGGAGACGCAGATACGCAGTATTTT. This codes for CASSVEAGDADTQYF.

The V and J genes are TRBV7-9 and TRBJ1-6; 9 bases align to TRBD1. Germline CDR1 reads SEHNR; CDR2 reads FQNEAQ (reference sequence). V lost 5 bases to trimming and J lost 6 bases; unmatched junction nucleotides: 5. The CDR3 contains 15 residues. The DNA of the CDR3 is TGTGCCAGCAGCCAAGACAGGGGGAGTAATTCACCCCTCCACTTT. Amino acid sequence: CASSQDRGSNSPLHF.

The chain links TRBV13 to TRBJ1-1; D may be TRBD1 (6 bases). The CDR3 is 14 residues long. CDR1 and CDR2 (germline): PRHDT, FYEKMQ (reference sequence). V was clipped by 5 bases and J by 8 bases, with 18 bases between them. The CDR3 bases are TGTGCCAGCAGCGATACCCCAGGGGTCAAGGAAGCTTTCTTT. Residues: CASSDTPGVKEAFF.